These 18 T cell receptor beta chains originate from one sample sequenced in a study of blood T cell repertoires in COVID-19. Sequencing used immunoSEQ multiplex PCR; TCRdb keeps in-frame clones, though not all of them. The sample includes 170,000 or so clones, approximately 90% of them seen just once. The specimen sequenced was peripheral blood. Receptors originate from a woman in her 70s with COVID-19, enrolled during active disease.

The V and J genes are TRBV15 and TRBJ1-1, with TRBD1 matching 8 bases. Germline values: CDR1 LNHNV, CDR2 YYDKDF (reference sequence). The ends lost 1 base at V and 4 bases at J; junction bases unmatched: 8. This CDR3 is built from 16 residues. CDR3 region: CATSRGQGARVTEAFF. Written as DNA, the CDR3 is TGTGCCACCAGCAGAGGGCAGGGGGCGCGAGTCACTGAAGCTTTCTTT. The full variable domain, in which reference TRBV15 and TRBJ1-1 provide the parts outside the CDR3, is DAMVIQNPRYQVTQFGKPVTLSCSQTLNHNVMYWYQQKSSQAPKLLFHYYDKDFNNEADTPDNFQSRRPNTSFCFLDIRSPGLGDTAMYLCATSRGQGARVTEAFFGQGTRLTVV.

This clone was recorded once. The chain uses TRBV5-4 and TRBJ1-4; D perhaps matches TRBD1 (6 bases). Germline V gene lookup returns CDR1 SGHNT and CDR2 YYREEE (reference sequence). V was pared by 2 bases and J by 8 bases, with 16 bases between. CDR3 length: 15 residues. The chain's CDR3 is CASSFNRALDEKLFF. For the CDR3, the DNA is TGTGCCAGCAGCTTCAACAGGGCCCTCGACGAAAAACTGTTTTTT.

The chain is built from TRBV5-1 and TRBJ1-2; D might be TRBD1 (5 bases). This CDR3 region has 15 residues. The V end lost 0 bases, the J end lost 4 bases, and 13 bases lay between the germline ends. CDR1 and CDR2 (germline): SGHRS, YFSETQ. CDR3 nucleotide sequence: TGCGCCAGCAGCTTGGCATCCCAGGGAAGCTATGGCTACACCTTC. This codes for CASSLASQGSYGYTF.

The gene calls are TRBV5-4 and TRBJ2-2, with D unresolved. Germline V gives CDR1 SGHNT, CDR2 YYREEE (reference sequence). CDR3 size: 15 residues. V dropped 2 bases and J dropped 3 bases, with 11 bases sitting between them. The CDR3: CASSLVGEDTGELFF. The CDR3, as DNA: TGTGCCAGCAGCTTAGTAGGCGAGGACACCGGGGAGCTGTTTTTT.

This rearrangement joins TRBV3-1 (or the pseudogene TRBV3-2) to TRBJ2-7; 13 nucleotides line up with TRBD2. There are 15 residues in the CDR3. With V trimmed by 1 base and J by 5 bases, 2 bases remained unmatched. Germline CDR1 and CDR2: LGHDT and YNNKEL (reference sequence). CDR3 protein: CASSQGLAGGHEQYF. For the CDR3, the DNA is TGTGCCAGCAGCCAAGGACTAGCGGGAGGCCACGAGCAGTACTTC.

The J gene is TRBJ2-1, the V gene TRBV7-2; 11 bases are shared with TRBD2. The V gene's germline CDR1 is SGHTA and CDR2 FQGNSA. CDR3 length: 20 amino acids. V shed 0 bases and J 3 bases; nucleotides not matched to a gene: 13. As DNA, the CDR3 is TGTGCCAGCAGCTTAGCGGTAGGGGGTCTAGCGGGAGGTCTCTACAATGAGCAGTTCTTC. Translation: CASSLAVGGLAGGLYNEQFF.

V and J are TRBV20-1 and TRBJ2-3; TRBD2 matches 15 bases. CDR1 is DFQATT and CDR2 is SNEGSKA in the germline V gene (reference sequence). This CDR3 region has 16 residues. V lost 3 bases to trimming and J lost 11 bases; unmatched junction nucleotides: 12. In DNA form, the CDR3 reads TGCAGTGCTAGTGAGATTCGGACTAGCGGGAGGGTACGGCAGTATTTT. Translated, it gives CSASEIRTSGRVRQYF.

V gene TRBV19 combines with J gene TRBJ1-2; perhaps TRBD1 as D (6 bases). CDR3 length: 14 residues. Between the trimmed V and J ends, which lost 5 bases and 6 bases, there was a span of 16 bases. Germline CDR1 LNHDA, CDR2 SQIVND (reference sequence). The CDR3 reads CASSETQGRNGYTF. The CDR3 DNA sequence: TGTGCCAGTAGTGAGACACAGGGTAGGAATGGCTACACCTTC.

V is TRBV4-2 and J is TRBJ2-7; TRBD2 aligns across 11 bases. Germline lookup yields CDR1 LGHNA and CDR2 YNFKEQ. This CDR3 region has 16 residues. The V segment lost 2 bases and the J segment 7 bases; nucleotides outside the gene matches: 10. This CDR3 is CASSQKGTSGGREQYF. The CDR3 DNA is TGTGCCAGCAGCCAAAAGGGTACTAGCGGGGGTCGGGAGCAGTACTTC.

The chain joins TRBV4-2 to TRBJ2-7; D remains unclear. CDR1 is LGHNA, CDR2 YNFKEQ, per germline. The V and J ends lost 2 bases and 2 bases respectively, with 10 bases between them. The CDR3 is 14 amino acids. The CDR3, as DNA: TGTGCCAGCAGCCAAAGCAGGCCAACCTACGAGCAGTACTTC. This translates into CASSQSRPTYEQYF.

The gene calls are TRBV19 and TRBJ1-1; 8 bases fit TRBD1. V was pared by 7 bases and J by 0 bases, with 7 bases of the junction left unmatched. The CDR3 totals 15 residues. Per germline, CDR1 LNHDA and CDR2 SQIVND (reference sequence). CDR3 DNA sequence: TGTGCCAGTATCCGGACAGGGTCCATGAACACTGAAGCTTTCTTT. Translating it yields CASIRTGSMNTEAFF.

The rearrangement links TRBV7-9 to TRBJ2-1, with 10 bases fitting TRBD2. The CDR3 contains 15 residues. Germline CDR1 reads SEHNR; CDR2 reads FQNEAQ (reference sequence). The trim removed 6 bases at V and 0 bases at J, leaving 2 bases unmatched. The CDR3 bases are TGTGCCAGCAGTGCTAGCGGGAGCTCCTACAATGAGCAGTTCTTC. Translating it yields CASSASGSSYNEQFF.

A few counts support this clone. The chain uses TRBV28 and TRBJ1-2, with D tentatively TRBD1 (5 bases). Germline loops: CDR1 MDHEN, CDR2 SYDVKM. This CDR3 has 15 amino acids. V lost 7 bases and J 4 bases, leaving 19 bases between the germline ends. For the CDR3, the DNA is TGTGCCAGCATCCCCGGGGGGGTGGGGAGCTATGGCTACACCTTC. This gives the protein CASIPGGVGSYGYTF.

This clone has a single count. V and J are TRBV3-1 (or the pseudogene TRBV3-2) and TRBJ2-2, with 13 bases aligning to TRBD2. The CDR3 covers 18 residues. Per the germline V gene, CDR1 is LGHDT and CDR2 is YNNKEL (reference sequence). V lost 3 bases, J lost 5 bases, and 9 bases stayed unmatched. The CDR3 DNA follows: TGTGCCAGCAGCCATTGGGCGGGGACTAGCGGGATGACCGGGGAGCTGTTTTTT. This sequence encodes CASSHWAGTSGMTGELFF.

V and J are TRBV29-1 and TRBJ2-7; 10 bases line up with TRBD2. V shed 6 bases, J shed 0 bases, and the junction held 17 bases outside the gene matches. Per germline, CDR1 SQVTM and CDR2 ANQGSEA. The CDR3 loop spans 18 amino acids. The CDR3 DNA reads TGCAGCGTCAATGGGGGGAGCGAGATAGCGGGAGGCTCCTACGAGCAGTACTTC. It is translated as CSVNGGSEIAGGSYEQYF.

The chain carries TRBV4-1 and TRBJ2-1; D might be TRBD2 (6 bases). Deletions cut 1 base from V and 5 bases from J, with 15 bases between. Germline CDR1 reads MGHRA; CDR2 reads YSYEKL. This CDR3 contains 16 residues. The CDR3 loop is CASSQGAAGFNNEQFF. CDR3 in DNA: TGCGCCAGCAGCCAAGGTGCTGCGGGATTCAACAATGAGCAGTTCTTC.

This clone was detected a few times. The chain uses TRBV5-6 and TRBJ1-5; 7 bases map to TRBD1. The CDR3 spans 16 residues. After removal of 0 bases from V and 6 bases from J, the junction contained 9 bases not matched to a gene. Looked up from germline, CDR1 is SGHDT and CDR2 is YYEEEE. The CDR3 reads CASSLGGGSVGQPQHF. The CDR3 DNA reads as TGTGCCAGCAGCTTGGGAGGGGGCTCCGTCGGTCAGCCCCAGCATTTT.

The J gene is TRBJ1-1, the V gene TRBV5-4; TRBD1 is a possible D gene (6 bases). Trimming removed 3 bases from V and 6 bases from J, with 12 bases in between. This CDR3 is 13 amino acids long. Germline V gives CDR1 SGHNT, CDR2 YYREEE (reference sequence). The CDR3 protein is CASSSTGIPEAFF. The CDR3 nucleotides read TGTGCCAGCAGCTCAACAGGGATCCCTGAAGCTTTCTTT.